The present T cell receptor beta chain was sequenced within a study of T cell responses to AZD1222 COVID-19 vaccine (TCRdb year 2021). Notes on the research overall: AZD1222 recipients whose second dose came at about 4 weeks and those whose second dose came at about 12 weeks were combined into one group, since spike-specific TCR depth and breadth did not differ between the two schedules. A total of 233 trial participants underwent TCR sequencing, of whom about 200 had received two doses of AZD1222 and around 25 had received two doses of the MenACWY control vaccine. Trial participants were enrolled by age into 18-55, 56-69 and 70-plus year subgroups, with approximately 150, 30 and 60 TCR-sequenced participants respectively. What the research found in general, with its limitations: The vaccine-associated CD4 TCRs covered the entire spike protein, and the dominant responses fell in regions 160-218 and 743-854. Because no day 14 peak-response samples were available, repertoires were characterized only after the peak T cell response. Spike-specific TCR breadth and depth rose significantly after two AZD1222 doses compared with day 0 and with MenACWY recipients. Conclusions about previously exposed vaccinees were limited because only five to seven AZD1222 recipients were SARS-CoV-2 seropositive at baseline. The 56-69-year group was small, and its depth increase did not reach significance, likely because of low power. Epitopes outside the regions mutated in the B.1.351 and B.1.1.7 variants were reportedly recognized by nearly half of the unique spike-specific TCRs. Participants were mostly white British and included more females than males, and it was suggested by the authors that clonal diversity may have been underestimated.

The CDR3 regions of human TCRbeta chains were analyzed by immunosequencing. The authors processed their data as follows. TCRs in the repertoires were compared against a reference library of SARS-CoV-2-specific TCRs that had been generated with the MIRA antigen-specificity platform. Breadth was defined as the fraction of unique TCRs that were SARS-CoV-2-associated, and depth was defined as the fraction of total T cells that were SARS-CoV-2-associated. Using the MIRA data, each spike-specific TCR was assigned both to the spike region to which the TCR was reactive and to a CD4 or CD8 class. Log10-transformed breadth and depth values were compared by one-way ANOVA with Sidak's multiple comparisons tests. Held by TCRdb, this immuneACCESS table contains in-frame sequences only and omits some clones. Under half of the omission traces to an unresolved V gene where checked; the cause of the rest is unknown. The D gene and trimming were derived from the DNA, and the V and J assignments and clone size from that table. The sample table holds about 73,000 clones, of which 88% were seen once. The ten largest clones add up to roughly a fifth of the sample.

The intended sense of this specimen's time point label: baseline before first vaccination. Samples from vaccinated people were obtained from the UK trials COV001 and COV002, which included a single-blind randomized controlled phase 2/3 trial of AZD1222 (ChAdOx1 nCoV-19) in healthy adults. For TCRbeta chain sequencing, PBMC samples were collected from trial participants at day 0 and at day 28 after the second dose. This clone was detected once. Its antigen remains unidentified. Per-nucleotide qualities are absent, and no much larger clonotype sits a single base away. The germline V gene gives CDR1 as LGHNA and CDR2 as YNFKEQ. The CDR3, from cysteine to phenylalanine, totals 17 residues. Left in the record is the CDR3 DNA by itself, 51 bases read in frame from the first base. At the junction V is shortened by 1 base and J by 4 bases; bases outside the gene matches: 9.

The sequenced sample was peripheral blood, obtained on day 0 of AZD1222 vaccination. The rearranged segments are TRBV4-2 and TRBJ2-3; TRBD2 aligns with 9 central bases. The clonotype was recovered from an adult in good health. The CDR3 sequence is CASSQGAGTSFSDTQYF. The base sequence is TGTGCCAGCAGCCAAGGTGCCGGGACTAGCTTTTCAGATACGCAGTATTTT.